Presented here are 11 T cell receptor beta chains from one specimen sequenced in a study of blood T cell repertoires in COVID-19. Repertoires were generated with immunoSEQ multiplex PCR, while TCRdb's copy carries only in-frame clones and drops some. The data contain approximately 110,000 clones, approximately 80% of them singletons. The specimen was peripheral blood. These receptors all stem from a woman aged 65 to 85 with acute or convalescent COVID-19.

V and J are TRBV12-3 or TRBV12-4 and TRBJ1-1, with 8 nucleotides matching TRBD1. Trimming removed 9 bases from V and 11 bases from J; junction bases left unmatched: 8. The CDR3 has 11 residues. The chain's CDR3 is CASKTGDRAFF. The CDR3 DNA reads as TGTGCCAGTAAGACAGGGGACAGGGCTTTCTTT.

This chain uses TRBV29-1 with TRBJ2-7; TRBD2 might be the D (6 bases). Per germline, CDR1 SQVTM and CDR2 ANQGSEA. Trimming shortened V by 6 bases and J by 5 bases, and 14 bases separated the two germline ends. The CDR3 covers 12 residues. CDR3 in DNA: TGCAGCGTGGAGACTAGTAACCACGAGCAGTACTTC. Residues: CSVETSNHEQYF.

The J gene is TRBJ1-4, the V gene TRBV7-2; TRBD1 agrees at 7 bases. The trim removed 5 bases at V and 5 bases at J, leaving 14 bases unmatched. The CDR3 extends over 17 amino acids. CDR1 and CDR2 from the germline V gene are SGHTA and FQGNSA. CDR3 in amino acids: CASSHGPPTGRNEKLFF. The CDR3 DNA is TGTGCCAGCAGCCATGGTCCTCCGACAGGGAGGAATGAAAAACTGTTTTTT.

This chain connects TRBV3-1 (or the pseudogene TRBV3-2) to TRBJ1-5; 8 bases line up with TRBD1. The CDR3 spans 15 residues. Per the germline V gene, CDR1 is LGHDT and CDR2 is YNNKEL (reference sequence). V dropped 0 bases and J dropped 6; count of bases not matched to a gene: 4. CDR3 sequence: CASSQDSGGGQPQHF. DNA of the CDR3: TGTGCCAGCAGCCAAGACTCAGGGGGCGGTCAGCCCCAGCATTTT.

The gene calls are TRBV5-1 and TRBJ2-3; 7 positions agree with TRBD1. J lost 4 bases, V lost 4 bases, and 6 bases had no gene match. Germline CDR1 SGHRS, CDR2 YFSETQ. The CDR3 loop spans 14 amino acids. This CDR3 is CASSIGQAADTQYF. CDR3 nucleotides: TGCGCCAGCAGCATAGGACAGGCTGCAGATACGCAGTATTTT.

The chain has TRBV3-1 (or the pseudogene TRBV3-2) and TRBJ1-6, with TRBD1 matching 8 bases. The ends lost 6 bases at V and 0 bases at J; junction bases unmatched: 7. This CDR3 region has 17 residues. Per germline, CDR1 LGHDT and CDR2 YNNKEL (reference sequence). The CDR3 here is CASRPDRGSSYNSPLHF. In nucleotides, the CDR3 is TGTGCCAGCAGGCCAGACAGGGGCAGCTCCTATAATTCACCCCTCCACTTT.

The chain recombines TRBV30 with TRBJ1-5, with D possibly TRBD1 on 5 matching bases. Looked up from germline, CDR1 is GTSNPN and CDR2 is SVGIG (reference sequence). This CDR3 has 15 amino acids. The ends were cut back, 2 bases at V and 1 base at J, with 12 bases in the middle. CDR3 in amino acids: CAWSLGDFSNQPQHF. In DNA form, the CDR3 reads TGTGCCTGGAGTCTCGGGGACTTCAGCAATCAGCCCCAGCATTTT.

The V call is TRBV12-3 or TRBV12-4, the J call TRBJ1-5; D is unresolved. CDR3 size: 12 residues. Trimming took 7 bases from V and 7 from J, leaving 11 bases between them. The CDR3 DNA is TGTGCCAGCACCTACTCCACCCAGCCCCAGCATTTT. Translation: CASTYSTQPQHF.

The J gene is TRBJ2-7, the V gene TRBV28, with 8 bases lining up with TRBD1. After removal of 0 bases from V and 4 bases from J, the junction contained 5 bases not matched to a gene. This CDR3 has 15 residues. Germline V CDR1 and CDR2: MDHEN, SYDVKM. This CDR3 is CASSLWDRVSYEQYF. CDR3 in DNA: TGTGCCAGCAGTTTATGGGACAGGGTGTCGTACGAGCAGTACTTC. The variable domain in full, with the rest retrieved from reference TRBV28 and TRBJ2-7, is DVKVTQSSRYLVKRTGEKVFLECVQDMDHENMFWYRQDPGLGLRLIYFSYDVKMKEKGDIPEGYSVSREKKERFSLILESASTNQTSMYLCASSLWDRVSYEQYFGPGTRLTVT.

This chain uses TRBV6-2 or TRBV6-3 with TRBJ1-6; no clear D. CDR3 length: 15 amino acids. V lost 6 bases, J lost 0 bases, and 9 bases lay in between. Germline CDR1 reads MNHEY; CDR2 reads SVGEGT. CDR3 sequence: CASSRLSSYNSPLHF. The DNA for the CDR3 is TGTGCCAGCAGCCGTCTGAGCTCCTATAATTCACCCCTCCACTTT.

As concerns this clone: An end of the junction differs from the germline gene, which may be a read error. The chain carries TRBV7-8 and TRBJ1-1; 7 nucleotides align to TRBD1. The CDR3 runs to 15 residues. Germline lookup yields CDR1 SGHVS and CDR2 FQNEAQ. The CDR3 protein is CASTLVQGRNTEAFF. Written as DNA, the CDR3 is TGTGCCAGCACCTTAGTACAGGGGAGGAACACTGAAGCTTTCTTT.